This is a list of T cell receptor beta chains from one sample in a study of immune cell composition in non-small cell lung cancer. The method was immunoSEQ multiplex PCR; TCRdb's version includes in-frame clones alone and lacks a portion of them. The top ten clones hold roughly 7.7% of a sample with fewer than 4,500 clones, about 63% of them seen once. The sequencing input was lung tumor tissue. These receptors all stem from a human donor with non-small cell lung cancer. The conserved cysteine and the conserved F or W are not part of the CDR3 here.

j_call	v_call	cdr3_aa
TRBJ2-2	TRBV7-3	ASSLLAGANTGELF
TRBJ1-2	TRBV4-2	ASSPASQGNYGYT
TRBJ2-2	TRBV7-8	ASGLTGRNTGELF
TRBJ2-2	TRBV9	ASSALNTGELF
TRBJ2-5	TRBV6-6	ASRPRGRGETQY
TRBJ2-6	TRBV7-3	ASSKQGSGANVLT
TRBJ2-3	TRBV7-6	ASSFGEGDTQY
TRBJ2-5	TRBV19	ASSTRGGLETQY
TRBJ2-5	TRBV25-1	ASTPPAGLAETQY
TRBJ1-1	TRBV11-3	ASSLGRDTEAF
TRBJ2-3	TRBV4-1	ASSSGRTDTQY
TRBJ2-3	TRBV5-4	ASSRTSGGAKDTQY
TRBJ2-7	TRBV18	ASSPGRYEQY
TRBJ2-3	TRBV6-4	ASSVEHSTDTQY
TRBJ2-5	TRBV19	ASSSSTGGAAKTQY
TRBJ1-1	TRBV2	ASRGDSNTEAF
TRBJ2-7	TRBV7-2	ASSQAGSSYEQY
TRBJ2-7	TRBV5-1	ASSPSSKVHEQY
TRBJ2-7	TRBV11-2	ASSLYRGTMSEQY
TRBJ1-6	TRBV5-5	ASSLAWTGGSSPLH
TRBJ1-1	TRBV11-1	ASSAGTGSEAF
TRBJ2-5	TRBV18	ASSPERAQETQY
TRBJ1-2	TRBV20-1	SAPGSYGYT
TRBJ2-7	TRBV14	ASSQDTGDYSYEQY
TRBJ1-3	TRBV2	AGSDPGNTIY
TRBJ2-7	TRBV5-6	ASSFQGLEYEQY
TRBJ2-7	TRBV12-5	ASGSTRDRYSYEQY
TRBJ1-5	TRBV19	ASSMWGVGQPQH
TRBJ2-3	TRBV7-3	ASSVLGLTSTDTQY
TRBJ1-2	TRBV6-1	ASSEPGNGGYT
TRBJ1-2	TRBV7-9	ASSLNTNYGYT
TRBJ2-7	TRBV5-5	ASSLEDRGSHEQY
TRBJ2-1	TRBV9	ASSSHNRGAYNEQF